This TCR beta chain comes out of a study of glioma-infiltrating T cells after dendritic cell vaccination. This clone was detected once. The table came from immunoSEQ multiplex PCR; TCRdb's copy has only in-frame clones and leaves some out. The repertoire holds tens of thousands of clones, with roughly 87% as singletons. The CDR3 is 15 amino acids. Trimming took 6 bases from V and 3 from J, leaving 15 bases between them. Germline CDR1 SGHRS, CDR2 YFSETQ. The sequence was obtained from a human donor with glioblastoma. Specimen: blood, collected before dendritic cell vaccination. The chain has TRBV5-1 and TRBJ2-2; maybe TRBD1 (6 bases). The CDR3 sequence is CASNPGHTYTGELFF. In DNA, the CDR3 is TGCGCCAGCAACCCGGGACACACGTACACCGGGGAGCTGTTTTTT. The full variable domain, its missing parts supplied by reference TRBV5-1 and TRBJ2-2, is KAGVTQTPRYLIKTRGQQVTLSCSPISGHRSVSWYQQTPGQGLQFLFEYFSETQRNKGNFPGRFSGRQFSNSRSEMNVSTLELGDSALYLCASNPGHTYTGELFFGEGSRLTVL.